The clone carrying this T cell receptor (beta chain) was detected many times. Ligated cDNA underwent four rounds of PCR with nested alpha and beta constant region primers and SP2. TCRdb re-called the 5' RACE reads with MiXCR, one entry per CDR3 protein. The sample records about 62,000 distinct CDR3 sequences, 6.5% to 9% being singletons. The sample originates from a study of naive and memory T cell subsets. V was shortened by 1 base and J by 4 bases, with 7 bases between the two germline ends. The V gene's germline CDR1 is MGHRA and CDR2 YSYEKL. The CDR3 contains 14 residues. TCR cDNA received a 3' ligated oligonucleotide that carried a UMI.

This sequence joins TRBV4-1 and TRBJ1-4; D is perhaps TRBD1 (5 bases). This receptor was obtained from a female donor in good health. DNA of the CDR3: TGCGCCAGCAGCCAAGTACAGGTTAATGAAAAACTGTTTTTT. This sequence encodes CASSQVQVNEKLFF.